This TCR beta chain was sequenced for a study of technical replicates of blood from a handful of donors. Method: immunoSEQ multiplex PCR; TCRdb's copy keeps in-frame clones and lacks some. This sample has 44,000 or so clones; about 94% occur once, and the top ten carry 3% to 4%. The specimen was PBMCs. This clonotype was obtained from a human donor in good health. Some clones in this sample may be carry-over from other donors' samples.

In DNA, the CDR3 is TGTGCCTGGAGTAGGAGACGCTCTGGAAACACCATATATTTT. As protein: CAWSRRRSGNTIYF. The chain has TRBV30 and TRBJ1-3; the D is unclear. Germline-derived CDR1 and CDR2 are GTSNPN and SVGIG (reference sequence). This CDR3 has 14 amino acids. V shed 2 bases and J shed 0 bases, with 8 bases lying between them.